A selection of T cell receptor beta chains follows, all from one sample in a study of shared clonotypes between healthy human individuals. The assay was immunoSEQ multiplex PCR, and TCRdb's table has in-frame clones only and misses some. In the table there are roughly 570,000 clones, more than 95% of which are singletons. Specimen: naive CD8+ T cells sorted from blood. The receptors originated from a man between 25 and 39 years old in good health. The CDR3 runs from the conserved cysteine through the conserved F or W. A D gene is named only where the DNA matches it firmly. Clone size is given for some rows only: seen once, a few or many times, or a class if the clone is expanded.

v_call: TRBV11-2; j_call: TRBJ2-3; clone_size: -; d_call: -; cdr3_aa: CASSATLQADTQYF; cdr3_nt: TGTGCCAGCAGCGCCACTTTACAGGCAGATACGCAGTATTTT
v_call: TRBV6-5; j_call: TRBJ2-3; clone_size: -; d_call: TRBD2; cdr3_aa: CASSYLAGGKEDTQYF; cdr3_nt: TGTGCCAGCAGTTACTTAGCGGGAGGGAAGGAAGATACGCAGTATTTT
v_call: TRBV6-6; j_call: TRBJ2-5; clone_size: -; d_call: -; cdr3_aa: CASSYGAYQETQYF; cdr3_nt: TGTGCCAGCAGTTACGGGGCGTACCAAGAGACCCAGTACTTC
v_call: TRBV27; j_call: TRBJ2-5; clone_size: -; d_call: TRBD1; cdr3_aa: CASRYPGQGRSETQYF; cdr3_nt: TGTGCCAGCAGGTACCCGGGACAGGGGCGTTCAGAGACCCAGTACTTC
v_call: TRBV7-8; j_call: TRBJ2-3; clone_size: -; d_call: -; cdr3_aa: CASSQGADTQYF; cdr3_nt: TGTGCCAGCTCCCAGGGAGCAGATACGCAGTATTTT
v_call: TRBV7-9; j_call: TRBJ2-7; clone_size: -; d_call: TRBD2; cdr3_aa: CASSSTSGSYEQYF; cdr3_nt: TGTGCCAGCAGCTCAACTAGCGGGAGCTACGAGCAGTACTTC
v_call: TRBV9; j_call: TRBJ2-3; clone_size: -; d_call: -; cdr3_aa: CASSVYGTDTQYF; cdr3_nt: TGTGCCAGCAGCGTCTACGGCACAGATACGCAGTATTTT
v_call: TRBV10-1; j_call: TRBJ2-1; clone_size: -; d_call: TRBD2; cdr3_aa: CASSDRGRASLNEQFF; cdr3_nt: TGCGCCAGCAGTGATCGAGGGAGGGCCTCATTGAATGAGCAGTTCTTC
v_call: TRBV27; j_call: TRBJ2-1; clone_size: -; d_call: TRBD2; cdr3_aa: CASSAGTSGNNEQFF; cdr3_nt: TGTGCCAGCAGCGCCGGGACTAGCGGAAACAATGAGCAGTTCTTC
v_call: TRBV29-1; j_call: TRBJ2-2; clone_size: -; d_call: TRBD2; cdr3_aa: CSVEGTSGLNTGELFF; cdr3_nt: TGCAGCGTTGAAGGTACTAGCGGGTTGAACACCGGGGAGCTGTTTTTT
v_call: TRBV4-1; j_call: TRBJ1-1; clone_size: -; d_call: -; cdr3_aa: CASSQGDNTEAFF; cdr3_nt: TGCGCCAGCAGCCAAGGGGACAACACTGAAGCTTTCTTT
v_call: TRBV4-1; j_call: TRBJ2-7; clone_size: -; d_call: TRBD2; cdr3_aa: CASSQPTSGLSSYEQYF; cdr3_nt: TGCGCCAGCAGCCAGCCTACTAGCGGGCTTAGCTCCTACGAGCAGTACTTC
v_call: TRBV5-1; j_call: TRBJ2-1; clone_size: -; d_call: -; cdr3_aa: CASTLLGSSYNEQFF; cdr3_nt: TGCGCCAGCACCTTACTCGGTAGCTCCTACAATGAGCAGTTCTTC
v_call: TRBV5-6; j_call: TRBJ2-7; clone_size: -; d_call: TRBD2; cdr3_aa: CASSLWLAGAHEQYF; cdr3_nt: TGTGCCAGCAGCTTGTGGCTAGCGGGAGCCCACGAGCAGTACTTC
v_call: TRBV30; j_call: TRBJ2-1; clone_size: -; d_call: -; cdr3_aa: CACTPAGHEQFF; cdr3_nt: TGTGCCTGTACTCCAGCTGGACATGAGCAGTTCTTC
v_call: TRBV13; j_call: TRBJ2-5; clone_size: -; d_call: -; cdr3_aa: CASSLGVPQETQYF; cdr3_nt: TGTGCCAGCAGCTTAGGGGTGCCCCAAGAGACCCAGTACTTC
v_call: TRBV18; j_call: TRBJ2-1; clone_size: once; d_call: -; cdr3_aa: CASSPPSRSLGLKGEQFF; cdr3_nt: TGTGCCAGCTCTCCACCCTCGCGGTCCTTGGGTCTGAAGGGTGAGCAGTTCTTC
v_call: TRBV4-1; j_call: TRBJ1-1; clone_size: -; d_call: -; cdr3_aa: CASSQEVGGRKGYAEAFF; cdr3_nt: TGCGCCAGCAGCCAAGAGGTTGGGGGCCGAAAAGGATACGCTGAAGCTTTCTTT
v_call: TRBV13; j_call: TRBJ2-7; clone_size: -; d_call: -; cdr3_aa: CASSSVGGSYEQYF; cdr3_nt: TGTGCCAGCAGCTCAGTGGGGGGATCCTACGAGCAGTACTTC
v_call: TRBV7-9; j_call: TRBJ2-1; clone_size: -; d_call: -; cdr3_aa: CASSLTAFNSYNEQFF; cdr3_nt: TGTGCCAGCAGCCTGACAGCCTTTAACTCCTACAATGAGCAGTTCTTC
v_call: TRBV5-4; j_call: TRBJ2-7; clone_size: -; d_call: TRBD1; cdr3_aa: CASGYRGSYEQYF; cdr3_nt: TGTGCCAGCGGGTACAGGGGGAGCTACGAGCAGTACTTC
v_call: TRBV4-3; j_call: TRBJ2-7; clone_size: -; d_call: -; cdr3_aa: CASSPGPVSTYEQYF; cdr3_nt: TGCGCCAGCAGCCCCGGGCCGGTGAGTACCTACGAGCAGTACTTC
v_call: TRBV7-9; j_call: TRBJ2-7; clone_size: -; d_call: TRBD1; cdr3_aa: CASSYRDRGLYEQYF; cdr3_nt: TGTGCCAGCAGTTACCGGGACAGGGGGCTCTACGAGCAGTACTTC
v_call: TRBV28; j_call: TRBJ2-1; clone_size: -; d_call: -; cdr3_aa: CASSLPARNEQFF; cdr3_nt: TGTGCCAGCAGTTTACCTGCAAGGAATGAGCAGTTCTTC
v_call: TRBV6-5; j_call: TRBJ2-3; clone_size: -; d_call: -; cdr3_aa: CASSYSNSGGPDTQYF; cdr3_nt: TGTGCCAGCAGTTACTCGAACTCAGGGGGGCCAGATACGCAGTATTTT
v_call: TRBV9; j_call: TRBJ2-7; clone_size: -; d_call: TRBD2; cdr3_aa: CASSARLANEQYF; cdr3_nt: TGTGCCAGCAGCGCCCGACTAGCCAACGAGCAGTACTTC
v_call: TRBV11-1; j_call: TRBJ2-7; clone_size: -; d_call: TRBD2; cdr3_aa: CASTPGLASYEQYF; cdr3_nt: TGTGCCAGCACCCCGGGACTAGCCTCCTACGAGCAGTACTTC
v_call: TRBV10-2; j_call: TRBJ2-7; clone_size: -; d_call: TRBD1; cdr3_aa: CASSRDRAQEQYF; cdr3_nt: TGCGCCAGCAGCCGGGACAGGGCACAAGAGCAGTACTTC
v_call: TRBV6-6; j_call: TRBJ2-1; clone_size: -; d_call: -; cdr3_aa: CASSYLRALDYNEQFF; cdr3_nt: TGTGCCAGCAGTTACCTTCGGGCTCTAGACTACAATGAGCAGTTCTTC
v_call: TRBV29-1; j_call: TRBJ2-6; clone_size: -; d_call: -; cdr3_aa: CSVEDLDSGANVLTF; cdr3_nt: TGCAGCGTTGAAGATTTAGACTCTGGGGCCAACGTCCTGACTTTC
v_call: TRBV6-5; j_call: TRBJ1-2; clone_size: -; d_call: -; cdr3_aa: CASRTGPNYGYTF; cdr3_nt: TGTGCCAGCAGGACAGGTCCTAACTATGGCTACACCTTC
v_call: TRBV10-2; j_call: TRBJ2-7; clone_size: once; d_call: TRBD2; cdr3_aa: CASSESSTSGSYEQYF; cdr3_nt: TGCGCCAGCAGTGAGTCGTCGACTAGCGGGAGTTACGAGCAGTACTTC
v_call: TRBV6-5; j_call: TRBJ2-2; clone_size: -; d_call: -; cdr3_aa: CASSYRQVTNTGELFF; cdr3_nt: TGTGCCAGCAGTTATCGGCAGGTCACGAACACCGGGGAGCTGTTTTTT
v_call: TRBV7-6; j_call: TRBJ2-1; clone_size: -; d_call: TRBD1; cdr3_aa: CASSPRPGTGSHVEQFF; cdr3_nt: TGTGCCAGCAGCCCCCGTCCCGGGACAGGGTCGCACGTTGAGCAGTTCTTC
v_call: TRBV4-1; j_call: TRBJ1-5; clone_size: -; d_call: -; cdr3_aa: CASSQELGLTGRGQPQHF; cdr3_nt: TGCGCCAGCAGCCAAGAACTGGGTCTTACGGGGCGAGGCCAGCCCCAGCATTTT
v_call: TRBV7-9; j_call: TRBJ1-1; clone_size: -; d_call: TRBD1; cdr3_aa: CASSLPRTGTGNTEAFF; cdr3_nt: TGTGCCAGCAGCCTCCCGCGGACCGGGACAGGGAACACTGAAGCTTTCTTT
v_call: TRBV4-1; j_call: TRBJ2-7; clone_size: -; d_call: TRBD1; cdr3_aa: CASSQTGGSSYEQYF; cdr3_nt: TGCGCCAGCAGCCAAACAGGGGGTTCATCCTACGAGCAGTACTTC
v_call: TRBV7-6; j_call: TRBJ2-7; clone_size: -; d_call: -; cdr3_aa: CASSPLAYHEQYF; cdr3_nt: TGTGCCAGCAGCCCGCTGGCCTACCACGAGCAGTACTTC
v_call: TRBV27; j_call: TRBJ2-7; clone_size: -; d_call: -; cdr3_aa: CASSLRTATISYEQYF; cdr3_nt: TGTGCCAGCAGTTTACGGACAGCAACTATCTCCTACGAGCAGTACTTC
v_call: TRBV27; j_call: TRBJ1-5; clone_size: -; d_call: -; cdr3_aa: CASSLGQPQHF; cdr3_nt: TGTGCCAGCAGTTTAGGGCAGCCCCAGCATTTT
v_call: TRBV7-6; j_call: TRBJ2-5; clone_size: -; d_call: -; cdr3_aa: CASSLGTPNGETQYF; cdr3_nt: TGTGCCAGCAGCTTAGGGACGCCTAATGGGGAGACCCAGTACTTC
v_call: TRBV9; j_call: TRBJ2-2; clone_size: -; d_call: -; cdr3_aa: CASSGHRRAGTGELFF; cdr3_nt: TGTGCCAGCAGCGGCCACAGGAGGGCGGGTACCGGGGAGCTGTTTTTT
v_call: TRBV27; j_call: TRBJ2-1; clone_size: -; d_call: -; cdr3_aa: CASSKSHNEQFF; cdr3_nt: TGTGCCAGCAGCAAATCCCACAATGAGCAGTTCTTC
v_call: TRBV27; j_call: TRBJ1-5; clone_size: -; d_call: -; cdr3_aa: CASSSGGLPLPQHF; cdr3_nt: TGTGCCAGCAGTTCCGGGGGGCTCCCCTTGCCCCAGCATTTT
v_call: TRBV29-1; j_call: TRBJ1-1; clone_size: -; d_call: TRBD1; cdr3_aa: CSVARPDRDTEAFF; cdr3_nt: TGCAGCGTTGCCCGCCCTGACAGGGACACTGAAGCTTTCTTT
v_call: TRBV7-9; j_call: TRBJ2-2; clone_size: -; d_call: TRBD1; cdr3_aa: CASSRRQGNTGELFF; cdr3_nt: TGTGCCAGCAGCCGTAGACAGGGGAACACCGGGGAGCTGTTTTTT
v_call: TRBV6-1; j_call: TRBJ1-1; clone_size: -; d_call: -; cdr3_aa: CASVSWPTRVPEAFF; cdr3_nt: TGTGCCAGCGTTTCGTGGCCGACCAGGGTGCCTGAAGCTTTCTTT
v_call: TRBV27; j_call: TRBJ2-7; clone_size: -; d_call: -; cdr3_aa: CASSLQATYEQYF; cdr3_nt: TGTGCCAGCAGTTTACAGGCCACCTACGAGCAGTACTTC
v_call: TRBV7-9; j_call: TRBJ1-1; clone_size: -; d_call: -; cdr3_aa: CASTLGHVAFF; cdr3_nt: TGTGCCAGCACCTTGGGTCACGTAGCTTTCTTT
v_call: TRBV27; j_call: TRBJ2-2; clone_size: -; d_call: -; cdr3_aa: CASSGALQPGELFF; cdr3_nt: TGTGCCAGCAGTGGCGCATTACAACCCGGGGAGCTGTTTTTT
v_call: TRBV7-9; j_call: TRBJ2-7; clone_size: once; d_call: -; cdr3_aa: CASSFTVSYEQYF; cdr3_nt: TGTGCCAGCAGCTTCACAGTGTCCTACGAGCAGTACTTC
v_call: TRBV11-2; j_call: TRBJ2-7; clone_size: -; d_call: TRBD1; cdr3_aa: CASSFPVDRGEGEQYF; cdr3_nt: TGTGCCAGCAGCTTCCCGGTGGACAGGGGGGAGGGCGAGCAGTACTTC
v_call: TRBV6-1; j_call: TRBJ2-5; clone_size: -; d_call: TRBD1; cdr3_aa: CASSELSVGQGLETQYF; cdr3_nt: TGTGCCAGCAGTGAACTGAGTGTAGGACAGGGATTAGAGACCCAGTACTTC
v_call: TRBV14; j_call: TRBJ2-2; clone_size: -; d_call: -; cdr3_aa: CASSQSPETGELFF; cdr3_nt: TGTGCCAGCAGCCAATCTCCGGAGACCGGGGAGCTGTTTTTT
v_call: TRBV7-8; j_call: TRBJ1-1; clone_size: -; d_call: TRBD1; cdr3_aa: CASSSLDRGEGYTEAFF; cdr3_nt: TGTGCCAGCAGCTCTCTGGACAGGGGTGAGGGGTACACTGAAGCTTTCTTT
v_call: TRBV7-9; j_call: TRBJ1-1; clone_size: -; d_call: -; cdr3_aa: CASSAGGGTEAFF; cdr3_nt: TGTGCCAGCAGCGCAGGCGGGGGAACTGAAGCTTTCTTT
v_call: TRBV29-1; j_call: TRBJ2-7; clone_size: -; d_call: -; cdr3_aa: CSARQALSYEQYF; cdr3_nt: TGCAGCGCCAGACAGGCTTTATCCTACGAGCAGTACTTC